The text below deals with one T cell receptor (beta chain). Authors' processing steps: Reference gene primer amplification gave estimated nucleated cell counts. Assay used: immunoSEQ multiplex PCR; TCRdb lists only in-frame clones, some missing. The DNA gave D and trimming, while V, J and clone size come from that table. The repertoire consists of about 100,000 clones, with 70% to 90% occurring once and the leading ten covering more than 5.5%. The sample is drawn from a study of blood T cell repertoires in COVID-19. Study-wide background: T cells, B-cell-depleted T cells, or PBMCs supplied cDNA or gDNA.

Material for sequencing was peripheral blood. This TCR was recovered from a woman aged 60 to 75 with acute or convalescent COVID-19.

The CDR3 bases are TGTGCCAGCAGCTTAGGGGGACAGGGGGTCAATGAGCAGTTCTTC. It specifies CASSLGGQGVNEQFF. The rearrangement joins TRBV7-9 to TRBJ2-1, with 11 nucleotides matching TRBD1. With 1 base clipped from V and 6 bases from J, the junction kept 2 bases outside the gene matches. Germline loops: CDR1 SEHNR, CDR2 FQNEAQ (reference sequence). There are 15 residues in the CDR3.